This T cell receptor (beta chain) was sequenced in a study of blood T cells in healthy people across ages. Study-wide points: Naive T cell percentage and TCR beta diversity correlated strongly.

Note on this clonotype: What it binds is not known.

Donor samples were obtained from healthy Caucasian individuals from Russia, aged roughly 6 to 90. A minimum of 6 micrograms of total RNA was extracted per sample. A sample-barcoded 5' primer and a J-beta primer mix were used in a second PCR of roughly 7 to 11 cycles. In TCRdb, the 5' RACE reads were re-called with MiXCR into one record per CDR3 protein. The sample has about 1.5 million distinct CDR3 sequences, approximately 39% seen once. This CDR3 contains 15 residues. The V end was cut by 7 bases, the J end by 0 bases, with 13 bases between. The germline V gene encodes CDR1 ENHRY and CDR2 SYGVKD. The receptor was isolated from a woman under 30 in good health. Sequencing was performed on blood. This sequence joins TRBV10-3 and TRBJ1-3; D perhaps matches TRBD1 (6 bases). The CDR3 reads CAITEGQTSGNTIYF. The CDR3 DNA sequence: TGTGCCATCACCGAAGGACAGACCTCTGGAAACACCATATATTTT.